The T cell receptor (beta chain) described here comes from a study of technical replicates of blood from a handful of donors. Libraries were prepared by immunoSEQ multiplex PCR; TCRdb keeps only in-frame clonotypes and omits some of them. The table records some 80,000 clones, 92% of them present only once. The CDR3 spans 13 residues. Germline-derived CDR1 and CDR2 are LNHDA and SQIVND (reference sequence). Trimming removed 2 bases from V and 4 bases from J, with 7 bases in between. The material sequenced was T cells isolated from PBMCs. V usage is TRBV19 and J usage is TRBJ2-3; D perhaps matches TRBD2 (6 bases). This clonotype was obtained from a human donor in good health. The CDR3 loop is CASSITGADTQYF. The CDR3 DNA sequence: TGTGCCAGTAGTATAACGGGGGCAGATACGCAGTATTTT.